Presented here are 28 T cell receptor beta chains from one specimen sequenced in a study of cytomegalovirus exposure and HLA in healthy donors. In the PCR, 60 Vbeta and 13 Jbeta primers were used. Only in-frame clones appear in the TCRdb table, and some are missing; sequencing was by immunoSEQ multiplex PCR. The sample shows 150,000 to 180,000 clones, under 80% of them seen only once. What was sequenced was PBMCs. The receptors here all came from a man aged 30-40 years in good health and CMV-seronegative.

In DNA, the CDR3 is TGTGCCAGTATGGCAGTTTGGGGGGGGAACACTGAAGCTTTCTTT. It specifies CASMAVWGGNTEAFF. V is TRBV19 and J is TRBJ1-1; possibly TRBD1 for D (5 bases). This CDR3 has 15 residues. The V end was cut by 7 bases, the J end by 1 base, with 16 bases between. Per germline, CDR1 LNHDA and CDR2 SQIVND (reference sequence).

This chain joins TRBV30 and TRBJ2-2; TRBD1 aligns across 8 bases. The V segment lost 8 bases and the J segment 2 bases; nucleotides outside the gene matches: 16. Germline lookup yields CDR1 GTSNPN and CDR2 SVGIG (reference sequence). The CDR3 runs 17 residues. CDR3 bases: TGTGCCCGGTCCCGGGACAGGCAACCCGGAAACACCGGGGAGCTGTTTTTT. It codes for CARSRDRQPGNTGELFF.

The chain carries TRBV6-5 and TRBJ2-7, with 12 nucleotides matching TRBD2. Per the germline V gene, CDR1 is MNHEY and CDR2 is SVGAGI. This CDR3 spans 14 amino acids. J gave up 1 base and V 5 bases, and 0 bases lay outside the gene matches. CDR3 coding DNA: TGTGCCAGCAGTACTAGCGGGGGGTCCTACGAGCAGTACTTC. Translation: CASSTSGGSYEQYF.

The CDR3 protein is CASSFSVTGGINYGYTF. The CDR3 coding sequence is TGTGCCAGCAGTTTTTCGGTTACAGGGGGTATAAACTATGGCTACACCTTC. The chain employs TRBV28 and TRBJ1-2; 8 nucleotides match TRBD1. V shed 3 bases and J 2 bases; nucleotides not matched to a gene: 11. Germline-derived CDR1 and CDR2 are MDHEN and SYDVKM. The CDR3 runs 17 residues.

The V call is TRBV10-3, the J call TRBJ2-7; no definite D call. The CDR3 has 13 amino acids. The V gene's germline CDR1 is ENHRY and CDR2 SYGVKD. Trimming left V 0 bases short and J 4 bases short, with 7 bases between. CDR3 amino acids: CAISESTDYEQYF. Here the CDR3 DNA reads TGTGCCATCAGTGAGTCTACTGATTACGAGCAGTACTTC.

The chain has TRBV6-5 and TRBJ2-7; 7 nucleotides agree with TRBD1. The CDR3 is made up of 16 amino acids. CDR1 is MNHEY, CDR2 SVGAGI, per germline. Trimming took 2 bases from V and 0 from J; bases not matched to a gene: 7. The CDR3 DNA follows: TGTGCCAGCAGTTACAAACAGGGGCGCCCCTCCTACGAGCAGTACTTC. This gives the protein CASSYKQGRPSYEQYF.

The chain joins TRBV4-3 to TRBJ2-1; the match to TRBD2 covers 8 bases. CDR1 and CDR2 (germline): LGHNA, YSLEER. J was trimmed by 6 bases and V by 1 base; bases with no gene match: 5. There are 15 residues in the CDR3. The CDR3 DNA reads TGCGCCAGCAGCCAAGGGACTAGCAGCACCAATGAGCAGTTCTTC. Its translation is CASSQGTSSTNEQFF.

J is TRBJ1-2 and V is TRBV19; no clear D gene. The CDR3 consists of 13 residues. Trimming stripped 5 bases from V and 2 bases from J, with 9 bases between. The germline V gene encodes CDR1 LNHDA and CDR2 SQIVND (reference sequence). The CDR3 reads CASSFSGNYGYTF. The CDR3 DNA is TGTGCCAGTAGTTTCTCCGGGAACTATGGCTACACCTTC.

The chain is built from TRBV6-5 and TRBJ1-4; a possible D gene is TRBD1 (6 bases). This CDR3 region has 13 residues. Trimming took off 2 bases at V and 8 bases at J, with 9 bases between the two ends. Germline-derived CDR1 and CDR2 are MNHEY and SVGAGI. The chain's CDR3 is CASSYRQEEKLFF. Here the CDR3 DNA reads TGTGCCAGCAGTTACCGACAGGAAGAAAAACTGTTTTTT.

This sequence joins TRBV28 and TRBJ2-5; 8 nucleotides line up with TRBD2. The CDR3 contains 15 residues. Germline lookup yields CDR1 MDHEN and CDR2 SYDVKM. Trimming cost V 5 bases and J 4 bases; bases outside gene matches: 9. CDR3: CASSPRLAGSETQYF. The CDR3 bases are TGTGCCAGCAGTCCCCGCTTAGCGGGGTCAGAGACCCAGTACTTC.

The V and J genes are TRBV5-4 and TRBJ1-2; a weak D match, TRBD1 (5 bases). The germline V gene has CDR1 SGHNT and CDR2 YYREEE (reference sequence). V was cut by 2 bases and J by 0 bases, with 11 bases left in between. This CDR3 spans 15 amino acids. The CDR3 protein is CASSLGVAANYGYTF. In DNA form, the CDR3 reads TGTGCCAGCAGCTTAGGGGTGGCCGCTAACTATGGCTACACCTTC.

This sequence joins TRBV5-1 and TRBJ1-3, with 8 bases that match TRBD1. J gave up 1 base and V 4 bases, and 10 bases lay outside the gene matches. CDR3 length: 17 residues. Germline V lookup: CDR1 SGHRS, CDR2 YFSETQ. The CDR3 protein is CASSVLRGQVSGNTIYF. The CDR3 region has the DNA TGCGCCAGCAGCGTCCTCAGGGGGCAGGTTTCTGGAAACACCATATATTTT.

This clone came up a few times. The chain employs TRBV28 and TRBJ1-6, with D maybe TRBD1 (6 bases). This CDR3 is 14 amino acids long. Per the germline V gene, CDR1 is MDHEN and CDR2 is SYDVKM. The V end was cut by 6 bases, the J end by 6 bases, with 12 bases between. CDR3 bases: TGTGCCAGCAGCCTACAGGGATTTAATTCACCCCTCCACTTT. It codes for CASSLQGFNSPLHF.

The chain has TRBV7-3 and TRBJ1-1; tentatively, D is TRBD1 (5 bases). The CDR3 has 15 amino acids. The germline gives CDR1 SGHTA, CDR2 FQGTGA. V dropped 3 bases and J dropped 6 bases, with 17 bases sitting between them. The CDR3: CASSFRQTLFSEAFF. CDR3 nucleotide sequence: TGTGCCAGCAGCTTCAGACAGACGCTTTTTTCTGAAGCTTTCTTT.

In its sample, this clone was seen once. This sequence joins TRBV6-5 and TRBJ1-1; TRBD1 is a possible D gene (5 bases). The CDR3 totals 15 residues. Trimming left V 0 bases short and J 1 base short, with 9 bases between. Germline CDR1 is MNHEY and CDR2 is SVGAGI. CDR3 amino acids: CASSYSSQGNTEAFF. CDR3 DNA sequence: TGTGCCAGCAGTTACTCGTCCCAGGGGAACACTGAAGCTTTCTTT.

V gene TRBV19 combines with J gene TRBJ2-1; 11 bases match TRBD2. The CDR3 is 15 residues long. With 6 bases clipped from V and 2 bases from J, the junction kept 3 bases outside the gene matches. Germline CDR1 and CDR2: LNHDA and SQIVND (reference sequence). The CDR3 coding sequence is TGTGCCAGTAGGACGACTAGCGGGGCCTACAATGAGCAGTTCTTC. Translation: CASRTTSGAYNEQFF.

The chain uses TRBV25-1 and TRBJ2-1, with D hard to call. The CDR3 extends over 14 amino acids. V dropped 6 bases and J dropped 0 bases, with 9 bases sitting between them. Germline CDR1 is MGHDK and CDR2 is SYGVNS. In nucleotides, the CDR3 is TGTGCCAGCAGCACACAGAGCTCCTACAATGAGCAGTTCTTC. Protein sequence: CASSTQSSYNEQFF.

CDR3 DNA sequence: TGTGCCAGCAGTGAAGTGGGACATCTTAGCAATCAGCCCCAGCATTTT. This encodes CASSEVGHLSNQPQHF. V and J are TRBV6-1 and TRBJ1-5; tentative D call: TRBD1 (6 bases). The CDR3 covers 16 residues. The germline CDR1 and CDR2 sequences are MNHNS and SASEGT. V lost 1 base to trimming and J lost 0 bases, with 10 bases between them.

The chain has TRBV7-9 and TRBJ2-7, with TRBD1 matching over 9 bases. The CDR3 runs 16 residues. V lost 5 bases and J lost 2; bases outside the gene matches: 10. Germline CDR1 and CDR2: SEHNR and FQNEAQ (reference sequence). The CDR3, as DNA: TGTGCCAGCAGCCCCAGTACCGGGACAGGGACCTACGAGCAGTACTTC. Translating gives CASSPSTGTGTYEQYF. The full variable domain, with the rest looked up from reference TRBV7-9 and TRBJ2-7, is DTGVSQNPRHKITKRGQNVTFRCDPISEHNRLYWYRQTLGQGPEFLTYFQNEAQLEKSRLLSDRFSAERPKGSFSTLEIQRTEQGDSAMYLCASSPSTGTGTYEQYFGPGTRLTVT.

The chain carries TRBV7-3 and TRBJ2-2; 8 nucleotides line up with TRBD1. The V and J ends lost 5 bases and 5 bases, in that order; junction bases with no gene match: 7. Germline CDR1 reads SGHTA; CDR2 reads FQGTGA. There are 15 residues in the CDR3. CDR3 protein: CASSPGGAGTGELFF. The CDR3 DNA reads as TGTGCCAGCAGCCCAGGGGGCGCGGGGACCGGGGAGCTGTTTTTT.

J is TRBJ2-7 and V is TRBV6-1; maybe TRBD1 (6 bases). V was pared by 10 bases and J by 2 bases, with 15 bases between. Germline V lookup: CDR1 MNHNS, CDR2 SASEGT. The length of the CDR3 is 13 residues. CDR3 protein: CATDGQRAYEQYF. CDR3 coding DNA: TGTGCCACCGACGGACAGCGAGCCTACGAGCAGTACTTC.

V usage is TRBV19 and J usage is TRBJ1-5; a possible D gene is TRBD1 (6 bases). Trimming cost V 5 bases and J 0 bases, with 11 bases left between them. From germline, CDR1 is LNHDA and CDR2 SQIVND (reference sequence). The CDR3 spans 15 residues. This chain's CDR3 is CASSPTGNSNQPQHF. The CDR3 DNA reads TGTGCCAGTAGTCCTACAGGGAATAGCAATCAGCCCCAGCATTTT.

V and J are TRBV2 and TRBJ1-5, with a weak D call TRBD1 (6 bases). This CDR3 region has 16 residues. V shed 6 bases and J shed 3 bases, with 18 bases lying between them. In germline, CDR1 is SNHLY, CDR2 FYNNEI. Here the CDR3 reads CASSDSAGEINQPQHF. CDR3 DNA sequence: TGTGCCAGCAGCGATTCCGCAGGGGAAATCAATCAGCCCCAGCATTTT.

V usage is TRBV7-9 and J usage is TRBJ2-2, with TRBD1 matching 11 bases. The CDR3 runs to 17 residues. The germline V gene has CDR1 SEHNR and CDR2 FQNEAQ (reference sequence). Losses at the gene ends were 5 bases for V and 5 bases for J; bases not matched to a gene: 10. This CDR3 is CASSPIGQGARTGELFF. In DNA, the CDR3 is TGTGCCAGCAGCCCGATTGGACAGGGGGCGCGTACCGGGGAGCTGTTTTTT.

The V and J genes are TRBV5-1 and TRBJ2-7; 8 bases agree with TRBD1. The germline V gene has CDR1 SGHRS and CDR2 YFSETQ. This CDR3 spans 15 amino acids. J lost 4 bases, V lost 2 bases, and 8 bases had no gene match. For the CDR3, the DNA is TGCGCCAGCAGCTTCCCGGGACAGGATTATTACGAGCAGTACTTC. It specifies CASSFPGQDYYEQYF.

Concerning this clone itself: Relative to the germline gene, one junction end is altered; a read error may explain this. Written as DNA, the CDR3 is TGTGCCAGCAGCTTGGCTAGCAATCAGCCCCAGAATTTT. This sequence encodes CASSLASNQPQNF. This chain links TRBV7-6 with TRBJ1-5; no reliable D call. This CDR3 is 13 amino acids long. Per germline, CDR1 SGHVS and CDR2 FNYEAQ.

The J gene is TRBJ2-7, the V gene TRBV7-9; 8 bases map to TRBD1. CDR1 is SEHNR and CDR2 is FQNEAQ in the germline V gene (reference sequence). This CDR3 is built from 14 residues. Trimming cost V 5 bases and J 5 bases; bases outside gene matches: 8. CDR3: CASSRTGPVHEQYF. In nucleotides, the CDR3 is TGTGCCAGCAGCCGGACAGGGCCAGTACACGAGCAGTACTTC.

The V and J genes are TRBV9 and TRBJ1-3; TRBD1 agrees at 10 bases. The V segment lost 2 bases and the J segment 0 bases; nucleotides outside the gene matches: 11. Germline assignment: CDR1 SGDLS and CDR2 YYNGEE. The length of the CDR3 is 19 residues. DNA of the CDR3: TGTGCCAGCAGCGTGGGACAGGGGACTTATCCTTCCTCTGGAAACACCATATATTTT. Amino acid sequence: CASSVGQGTYPSSGNTIYF.